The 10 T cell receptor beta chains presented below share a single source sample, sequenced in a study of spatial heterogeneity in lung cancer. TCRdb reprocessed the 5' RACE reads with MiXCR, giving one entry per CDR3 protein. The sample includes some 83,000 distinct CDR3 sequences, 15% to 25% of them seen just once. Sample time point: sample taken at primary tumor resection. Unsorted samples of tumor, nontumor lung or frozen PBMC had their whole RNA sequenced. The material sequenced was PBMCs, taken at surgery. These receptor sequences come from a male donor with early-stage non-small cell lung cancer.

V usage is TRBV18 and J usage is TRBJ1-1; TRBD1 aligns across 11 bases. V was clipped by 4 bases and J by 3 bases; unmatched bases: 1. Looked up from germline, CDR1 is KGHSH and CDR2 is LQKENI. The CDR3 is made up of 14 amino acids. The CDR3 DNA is TGTGCCAGCTCACTGGGACAGGGGGACACTGAAGCTTTCTTT. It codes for CASSLGQGDTEAFF.

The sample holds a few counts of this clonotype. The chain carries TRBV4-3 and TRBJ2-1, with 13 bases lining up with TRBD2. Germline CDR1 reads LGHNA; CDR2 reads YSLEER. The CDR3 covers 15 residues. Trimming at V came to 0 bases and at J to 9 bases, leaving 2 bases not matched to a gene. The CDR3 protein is CASSQEGLAGSEQFF. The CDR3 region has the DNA TGCGCCAGCAGCCAAGAGGGACTAGCGGGAAGTGAGCAGTTCTTC.

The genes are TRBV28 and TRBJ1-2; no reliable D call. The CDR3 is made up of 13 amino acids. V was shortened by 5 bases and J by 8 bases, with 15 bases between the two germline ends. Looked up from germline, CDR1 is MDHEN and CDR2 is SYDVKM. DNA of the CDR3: TGTGCCAGCAGTGGATCACCCCTCCGGGGCTACACCTTC. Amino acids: CASSGSPLRGYTF.

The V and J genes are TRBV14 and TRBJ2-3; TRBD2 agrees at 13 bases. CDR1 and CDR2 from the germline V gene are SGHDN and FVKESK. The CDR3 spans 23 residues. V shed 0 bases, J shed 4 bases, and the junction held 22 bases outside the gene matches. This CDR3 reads CASSQDPPRTSGGMQHFADTQYF. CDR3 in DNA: TGTGCCAGCAGCCAAGATCCCCCCCGGACTAGCGGGGGCATGCAACATTTTGCAGATACGCAGTATTTT.

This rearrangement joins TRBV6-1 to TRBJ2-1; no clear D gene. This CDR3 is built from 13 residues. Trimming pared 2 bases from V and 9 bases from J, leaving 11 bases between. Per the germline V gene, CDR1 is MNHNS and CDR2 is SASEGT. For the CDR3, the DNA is TGTGCCAGCAGTGAACGTCAATTAGGTGAGCAGTTCTTC. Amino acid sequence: CASSERQLGEQFF.

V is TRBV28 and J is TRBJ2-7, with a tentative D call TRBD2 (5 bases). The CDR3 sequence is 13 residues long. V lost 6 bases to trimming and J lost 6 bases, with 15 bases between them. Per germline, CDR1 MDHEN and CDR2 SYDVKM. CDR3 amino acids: CASSRGSLIEQYF. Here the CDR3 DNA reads TGTGCCAGCAGCCGGGGATCCCTCATCGAGCAGTACTTC.

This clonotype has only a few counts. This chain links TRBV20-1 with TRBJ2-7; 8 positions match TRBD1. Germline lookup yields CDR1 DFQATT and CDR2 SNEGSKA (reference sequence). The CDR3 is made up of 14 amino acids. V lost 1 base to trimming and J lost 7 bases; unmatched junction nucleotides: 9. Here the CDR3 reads CSARVGRGLGEQYF. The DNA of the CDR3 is TGCAGTGCTAGAGTAGGCAGGGGGCTGGGGGAGCAGTACTTC.

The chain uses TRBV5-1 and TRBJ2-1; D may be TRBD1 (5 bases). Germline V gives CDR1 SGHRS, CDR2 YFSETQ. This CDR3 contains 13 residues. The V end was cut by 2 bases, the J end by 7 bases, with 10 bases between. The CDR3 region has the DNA TGCGCCAGCAGCTTTGACAGTTTTAATGAGCAGTTCTTC. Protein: CASSFDSFNEQFF.

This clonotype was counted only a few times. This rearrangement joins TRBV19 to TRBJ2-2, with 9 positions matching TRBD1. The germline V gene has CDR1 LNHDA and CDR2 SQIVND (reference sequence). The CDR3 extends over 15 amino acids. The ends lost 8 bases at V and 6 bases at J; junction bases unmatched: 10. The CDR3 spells CASCPGQGVSGELFF. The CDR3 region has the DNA TGTGCCAGTTGCCCGGGACAGGGCGTCTCCGGGGAGCTGTTTTTT.

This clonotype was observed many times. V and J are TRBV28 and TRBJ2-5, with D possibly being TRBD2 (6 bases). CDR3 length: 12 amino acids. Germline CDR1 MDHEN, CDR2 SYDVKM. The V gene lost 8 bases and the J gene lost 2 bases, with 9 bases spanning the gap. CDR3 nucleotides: TGTGCCAGCGGGAGGCCACAAGAGACCCAGTACTTC. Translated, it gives CASGRPQETQYF.